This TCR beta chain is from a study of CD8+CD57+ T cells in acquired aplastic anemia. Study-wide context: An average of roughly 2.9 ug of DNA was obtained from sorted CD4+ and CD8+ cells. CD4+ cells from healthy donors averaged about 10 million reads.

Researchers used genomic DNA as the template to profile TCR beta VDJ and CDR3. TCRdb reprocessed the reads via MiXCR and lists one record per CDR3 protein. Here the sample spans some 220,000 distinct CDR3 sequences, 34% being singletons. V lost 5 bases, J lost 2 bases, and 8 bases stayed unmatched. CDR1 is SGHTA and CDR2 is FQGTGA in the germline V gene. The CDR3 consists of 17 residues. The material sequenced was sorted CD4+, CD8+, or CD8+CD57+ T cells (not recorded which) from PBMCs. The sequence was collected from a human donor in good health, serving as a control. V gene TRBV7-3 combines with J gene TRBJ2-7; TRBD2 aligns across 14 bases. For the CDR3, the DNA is TGTGCCAGCAGCCAGGGACTAGCGGGAGCCAGGCCCTACGAGCAGTACTTC. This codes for CASSQGLAGARPYEQYF.